This T cell receptor (beta chain) emerged from a study of quantifying T cell responses using KT2 cells. About the research overall: cDNA was made from DNase-treated RNA using alpha and beta constant primers.

This clonotype has just a few counts. It is unclear where the CDR3 begins or ends on the DNA, so no DNA is shown, and the CDR3 is as TCRdb lists it. Looked up from germline, CDR1 is SEHNR and CDR2 is FQNEAQ (reference sequence). The CDR3 is 13 amino acids long, termini counted. The cDNA 3' end received a ligated oligonucleotide with a UMI. An equimolar mix of RC1.1 and RC1.2 primed the beta chain across TRBC1 and TRBC2. Each CDR3 protein is one row after TCRdb ran MiXCR on the UMI-ligation and nested PCR reads. The sample lists roughly 51,000 distinct CDR3 sequences; 9% to 15% were seen once. The clonotype originates from a human donor. The sample consisted of PBMCs spiked with cells of the T cell clone KT2. The chain carries TRBV7-9 and TRBJ2-5; the DNA was not compared with TRBD1, the D call given in the table. CDR3 loop: CASSFGPGETQYF.